The text below deals with one T cell receptor (beta chain). A junction end diverges from the germline sequence, so it may reflect a read error. The template used for profiling TCR beta VDJ and CDR3 was genomic DNA. TCRdb analysed the reads with MiXCR anew, one entry per CDR3 protein. Counted here are 150,000 or so distinct CDR3 sequences, 40% to 50% occurring once; the ten biggest clones make up approximately 3%. All patients picked for sequencing had shown, by flow cytometry, an expansion of CD8+CD57+ cells. Blood samples were obtained from patients who had received no prior therapy. The sample comes from a study of CD8+CD57+ T cells in acquired aplastic anemia. Sequencing was performed on sorted CD4+, CD8+, or CD8+CD57+ T cells (not recorded which) from PBMCs. This clonotype was obtained from a human donor with aplastic anemia.

CDR3 nucleotides: TGCGCCACCAGCAGAGATCAAAGTAGGACTTACGATGAGCAGTTCTTC. Protein: CATSRDQSRTYDEQFF. V and J are TRBV15 and TRBJ2-1; a possible D gene is TRBD2 (5 bases). CDR1 is LNHNV and CDR2 is YYDKDF in the germline V gene (reference sequence). The CDR3 length is 16 residues.